This T cell receptor beta chain derives from a study of cytomegalovirus exposure and HLA in healthy donors. Study-wide points: It emerged from a later analysis that several of the most significant clusters appeared to be linked to common viral pathogens. Owing to their indistinguishability, certain V segments, notably TRBV6-2 and TRBV6-3, were excluded. Reports indicate that TCR beta sequences accurately predicted the HLA-A and HLA-B alleles of most subjects. Researchers had no immune exposure information except CMV serostatus available.

This clone has more than one count but fewer than ten. As yet, its antigen is unknown. PCR amplification relied on 60 Vbeta primers (plus 13 Jbeta primers). Some clones are missing from TCRdb's copy, which holds only in-frame ones; the method was immunoSEQ multiplex PCR. Here the sample spans roughly 190,000 clones, about four fifths being singletons. The germline gives CDR1 LNHDA, CDR2 SQIVND (reference sequence). V lost 5 bases and J lost 6; bases outside the gene matches: 3. The CDR3 has 14 residues. This sequence originates from a man aged 40-49 years in good health and CMV-seropositive. Specimen: PBMCs. The chain uses TRBV19 and TRBJ1-4; 10 nucleotides match TRBD1. The chain's CDR3 is CASSRQGADEKLFF. The CDR3 nucleotides read TGTGCCAGTAGTCGACAGGGGGCAGATGAAAAACTGTTTTTT.